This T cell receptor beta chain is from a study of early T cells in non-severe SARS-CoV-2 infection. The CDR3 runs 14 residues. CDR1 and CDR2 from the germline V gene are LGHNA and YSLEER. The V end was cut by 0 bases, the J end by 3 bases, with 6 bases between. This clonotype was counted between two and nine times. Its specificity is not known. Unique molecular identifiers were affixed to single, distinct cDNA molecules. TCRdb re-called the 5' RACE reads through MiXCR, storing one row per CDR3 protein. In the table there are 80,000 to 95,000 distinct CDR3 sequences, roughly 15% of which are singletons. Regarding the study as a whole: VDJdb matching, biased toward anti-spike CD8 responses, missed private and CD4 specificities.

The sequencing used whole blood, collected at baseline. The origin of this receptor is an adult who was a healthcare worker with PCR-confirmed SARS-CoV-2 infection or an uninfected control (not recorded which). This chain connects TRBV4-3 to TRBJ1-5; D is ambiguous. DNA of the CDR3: TGCGCCAGCAGCCAAGATAGTGTCAATCAGCCCCAGCATTTT. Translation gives CASSQDSVNQPQHF.